Reported below is one T cell receptor (beta chain). Its matching antigen is unknown. This sample was taken from a study of T-cell reconstitution after alpha-beta-depleted transplantation in children. Study-wide results and caveats: Newly made T cells mostly supplied T-cell counts and diversity one year after transplant. It was surviving recipient T cells and thymic progenitors that gave some patients high TCRbeta diversity at day 60. As was reported, about two months after transplant, alpha-beta T cells came from several hundred expanded graft clones.

This sample's TCRbeta library carried unique molecular identifier barcodes. From the PCR reads, TCRdb called clonotypes with MiXCR, one entry per CDR3 protein. This table has fewer than 400,000 distinct CDR3 sequences, roughly 25% appearing once. V was clipped by 4 bases and J by 2 bases, with 18 bases between them. Per germline, CDR1 DFQATT and CDR2 SNEGSKA (reference sequence). The CDR3 sequence is 15 residues long. The sequenced sample was PBMCs, mostly from graft donor cells, obtained 180 days after TCRalphabeta/CD19-depleted stem cell transplant. The clonotype originates from a male patient between 5 and 17 years old who had a stem cell transplant for acute lymphoblastic leukemia, so the T cells may come from the graft donor. The rearrangement links TRBV20-1 to TRBJ2-7, with a possible D match to TRBD1 (6 bases). CDR3 region: CSATPIQGIPYEQYF. The CDR3 DNA sequence: TGCAGTGCTACTCCCATACAGGGAATCCCCTACGAGCAGTACTTC.